This T cell receptor beta chain originates from a study of sequential checkpoint blockade in melanoma (dated by TCRdb to between 2017 and 2020). For context, the study as a whole: Using 1:1 randomization, the trial assigned patients either to first-line nivolumab followed by ipilimumab (arm A) or to ipilimumab followed by nivolumab (arm B). Maintenance nivolumab was given following each of the two trial sequences.

The immunoSEQ Assay was used to immunosequence TCRbeta CDR3 regions from genomic DNA. Before high-throughput sequencing, genomic DNA was amplified using bias-controlled multiplex PCR. The source study handled its data this way. To quantify the absolute abundance of each unique TCRbeta CDR3 region, the sequences were collapsed and filtered. Clonality, defined as 1 minus Pielou's evenness, was calculated using productive rearrangements only. A previously published method was used to identify clones whose frequencies were significantly greater in on-treatment samples than in baseline samples. Drawn from immuneACCESS, this table holds only the in-frame rearrangements with V and J called that TCRdb kept. Clones are partly lost; checked studies trace under half to an unresolved V gene and leave the rest unexplained. V and J calls and clone size are those listed in that table; D and trimming were worked out from the DNA. Counted in this sample were approximately 18,000 clones; approximately 80% of them appeared once. Around 11% of the sample rests with the top ten.

Sample treatment or condition, as interpreted from the label and publication: randomized to nivolumab then ipilimumab (arm A) or the reverse (arm B). No trial patient had received prior DNA-damaging chemotherapy. A FACS Aria II flow cytometer was used to sort live CD3+CD8+ cells that were negative for CD19 and CD56 from thawed PBMCs. Samples came from patients with melanoma in CheckMate 064, a randomized, open-label phase II trial of sequential checkpoint blockade. Peripheral blood mononuclear cells were obtained through leukapheresis, purified using Ficoll-Paque, and frozen in human serum containing roughly 9.8% DMSO. Purity of sorted blood CD3+CD8+ cells was verified at >98% immediately after sorting, followed by DNA extraction. Turning to this clone: No cognate antigen has been identified for it. There are no base qualities to consult, and no much larger clone falls within one base.

The research as a whole found: The response-prediction model combining TCR metrics and mutation burden needs validation in larger, independent patient cohorts.

V lost 5 bases and J lost 8 bases; the stretch between them is 13 bases long. CDR1 and CDR2 are drawn from the germline V gene (reference sequence): SGHNT, YYREEE. From the cysteine through the phenylalanine, the CDR3 covers 12 amino acids. Left in the record is the CDR3 DNA by itself, 36 bases read in frame from the first base. The sequencing used CD8+ T cells sorted from blood (inferred from file names), collected from a patient given nivolumab and ipilimumab in sequence. The receptor comes from a human donor with melanoma. The rearrangement joined TRBV5-4 to TRBJ1-1; the D region possibly corresponds to TRBD1 (6 bases align). The DNA sequence is TGTGCCAGCAGTTCCGGGACACGGGAAGCTTTCTTT. Translated, this is CASSSGTREAFF.